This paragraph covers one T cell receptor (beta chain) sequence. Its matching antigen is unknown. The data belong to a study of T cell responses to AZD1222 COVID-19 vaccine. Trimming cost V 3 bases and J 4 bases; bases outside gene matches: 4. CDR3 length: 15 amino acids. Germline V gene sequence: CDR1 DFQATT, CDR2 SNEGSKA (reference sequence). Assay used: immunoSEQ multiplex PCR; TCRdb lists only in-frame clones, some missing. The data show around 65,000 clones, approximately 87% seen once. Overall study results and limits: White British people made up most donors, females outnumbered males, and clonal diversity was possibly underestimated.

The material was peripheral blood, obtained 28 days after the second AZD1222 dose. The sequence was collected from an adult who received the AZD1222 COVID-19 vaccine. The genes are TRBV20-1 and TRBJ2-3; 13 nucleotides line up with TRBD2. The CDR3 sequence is CSASELAGGPDTQYF. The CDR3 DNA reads TGCAGTGCTAGTGAACTAGCGGGGGGGCCAGATACGCAGTATTTT.